The present T cell receptor (beta chain) was sequenced within a study of monozygotic twins with inflammatory bowel disease. TCRdb reanalyzed the 5' RACE reads and collapses them to one entry per CDR3 protein, without DNA. The sample includes 200,000 to 250,000 distinct CDR3 sequences. Turning to this clonotype: Antigen unknown.

Study-level findings and limits: IBD patients had lower TCRbeta diversity (inverse Simpson) than healthy co-twins.

The CDR3 covers 16 residues. CDR1 is MNHEY and CDR2 is SMNVEV in the germline V gene (reference sequence). Sequencing was performed on blood. The sequence was collected from a human donor with ulcerative colitis or Crohn's disease, or a healthy co-twin of an affected twin (not recorded which). V usage is TRBV27 and J usage is TRBJ2-1; TCRdb's assignment of TRBD2 cannot be checked, as there is no DNA. The CDR3 reads CASSPGTSGVYNEQFF.